The TCR beta chain described here comes from a study of cytomegalovirus exposure and HLA in healthy donors. Whole-study findings and limits: In a later analysis, TCR beta V- and J-gene trimming was associated with a missense DCLRE1C variant.

Per the germline V gene, CDR1 is SNHLY and CDR2 is FYNNEI. The CDR3 consists of 16 residues. V was pared by 3 bases and J by 4 bases, with 10 bases of the junction left unmatched. The PCR contained 60 Vbeta and 13 Jbeta primers. Libraries were prepared by immunoSEQ multiplex PCR; TCRdb keeps only in-frame clonotypes and omits some of them. The profile shows some 65,000 clones, roughly 73% of them singletons. Of note for this clone: Its antigen is as yet unknown.

The clonotype was recovered from a woman in her thirties or forties in good health and CMV-seropositive. The sequencing input was PBMCs. The chain is built from TRBV2 and TRBJ1-1, with TRBD1 identical over 8 bases. The DNA for the CDR3 is TGTGCCAGCAGTGAGAGGGCAGGGGGCGCGCTCACTGAAGCTTTCTTT. Its protein product is CASSERAGGALTEAFF. The entire variable domain, with the rest obtained from reference TRBV2 and TRBJ1-1, is as follows: EPEVTQTPSHQVTQMGQEVILRCVPISNHLYFYWYRQILGQKVEFLVSFYNNEISEKSEIFDDQFSVERPDGSNFTLKIRSTKLEDSAMYFCASSERAGGALTEAFFGQGTRLTVV.